The 21 T cell receptor beta chains listed next were all sequenced from one sample in a study of blood T cell repertoires in COVID-19. The assay was immunoSEQ multiplex PCR, and TCRdb's table has in-frame clones only and misses some. The sample includes around 100,000 clones, about 90% of them seen just once. Input material: peripheral blood. The receptor source for this set is a man in his fifties or sixties with acute or convalescent COVID-19.

To note about this clone: The junction and the germline gene differ at one end; a read error may be behind it. The chain links TRBV5-1 to TRBJ1-4; 7 nucleotides line up with TRBD1. Germline assignment: CDR1 SGHRS and CDR2 YFSETQ. The CDR3 covers 13 residues. In DNA form, the CDR3 reads TGCGCCAGCGGCTTGGACAGGAATGAAAAACTGTTTTTT. This codes for CASGLDRNEKLFF.

Comment on this clone: Compared with germline, one end of the junction differs, possibly owing to a read error. The rearrangement links TRBV6-5 to TRBJ1-5; TRBD1 might be the D (6 bases). Germline loops: CDR1 MNHEY, CDR2 SVGAGI. The CDR3 runs 14 residues. CDR3 bases: TGTGCCAGCAGTGACTCAGGGGGCAATCAGCCCCAGCATTTT. This encodes CASSDSGGNQPQHF.

In DNA, the CDR3 is TGTGCCAGCAGCCATTACGGGATTATTGGGACCGGGGAGCTGTTTTTT. Translation gives CASSHYGIIGTGELFF. The V gene is TRBV3-1 (or the pseudogene TRBV3-2), the J gene TRBJ2-2, with D possibly matching TRBD2 (5 bases). The V end lost 3 bases, the J end lost 5 bases, and 16 bases lay between the germline ends. The CDR3 sequence is 16 residues long. Germline V gives CDR1 LGHDT, CDR2 YNNKEL (reference sequence).

This chain uses TRBV13 with TRBJ2-7, with 8 bases aligning to TRBD2. V lost 5 bases, J lost 2 bases, and 8 bases stayed unmatched. Germline V gene sequence: CDR1 PRHDT, CDR2 FYEKMQ (reference sequence). This CDR3 has 15 amino acids. The CDR3 protein is CASSRGTSGAYEQYF. CDR3 coding DNA: TGTGCCAGCAGCCGGGGCACTAGCGGTGCCTACGAGCAGTACTTC.

The chain links TRBV5-1 to TRBJ2-7; TRBD2 agrees at 12 bases. Germline assignment: CDR1 SGHRS and CDR2 YFSETQ. The CDR3 is 14 amino acids. V gave up 4 bases and J gave up 4 bases; unmatched junction bases: 3. The CDR3 is CASSITSGRYEQYF. The DNA for the CDR3 is TGCGCCAGCAGCATAACTAGCGGGAGGTACGAGCAGTACTTC.

This clone was seen a few times. CDR3 residues: CASKVYEGAYEQYF. CDR3 DNA sequence: TGTGCCAGTAAAGTATACGAGGGGGCCTACGAGCAGTACTTC. V usage is TRBV19 and J usage is TRBJ2-7; D perhaps matches TRBD1 (6 bases). The length of the CDR3 is 14 residues. Trimming took 7 bases from V and 2 from J, leaving 15 bases between them. Germline assignment: CDR1 LNHDA and CDR2 SQIVND (reference sequence).

This chain links TRBV7-2 with TRBJ2-7; a weak D match, TRBD2 (5 bases). Germline CDR1 reads SGHTA; CDR2 reads FQGNSA. This CDR3 comprises 15 residues. Trimming pared 4 bases from V and 4 bases from J, leaving 17 bases between. The DNA for the CDR3 is TGTGCCAGCAGCTCGGGGTTGACATACTGGTACGAGCAGTACTTC. Encoded protein: CASSSGLTYWYEQYF. Combining the CDR3 with reference TRBV7-2 and TRBJ2-7 gives the whole variable domain GAGVSQSPSNKVTEKGKDVELRCDPISGHTALYWYRQSLGQGLEFLIYFQGNSAPDKSGLPSDRFSAERTGGSVSTLTIQRTQQEDSAVYLCASSSGLTYWYEQYFGPGTRLTVT.

J is TRBJ1-2 and V is TRBV27; no firm D call. In germline, CDR1 is MNHEY, CDR2 SMNVEV (reference sequence). The CDR3 covers 14 residues. V was clipped by 6 bases and J by 7 bases, with 18 bases between them. The CDR3 DNA is TGTGCCAGCAGACAAACCGGGTCCTACATTGGCTACACCTTC. Translated, it gives CASRQTGSYIGYTF.

This chain links TRBV5-4 with TRBJ2-7; D gene ambiguous. Germline loops: CDR1 SGHNT, CDR2 YYREEE (reference sequence). The CDR3 totals 13 residues. Trimming left V 0 bases short and J 3 bases short, with 7 bases between. CDR3 in amino acids: CASSLDSFYEQYF. CDR3 in DNA: TGTGCCAGCAGCTTGGATTCTTTCTACGAGCAGTACTTC.

The V and J genes are TRBV29-1 and TRBJ1-1, with D hard to call. Trimming removed 2 bases from V and 1 base from J, with 8 bases in between. Per the germline V gene, CDR1 is SQVTM and CDR2 is ANQGSEA. This CDR3 spans 13 amino acids. In DNA form, the CDR3 reads TGCAGCGTTGAACGGGGTACGAACACTGAAGCTTTCTTT. This encodes CSVERGTNTEAFF.

The rearrangement uses TRBV9 and TRBJ2-7; 8 bases agree with TRBD2. The ends lost 0 bases at V and 5 bases at J; junction bases unmatched: 7. The CDR3 has 15 amino acids. Germline V CDR1 and CDR2: SGDLS, YYNGEE. CDR3: CASSVGPGGPDEQYF. CDR3 nucleotides: TGTGCCAGCAGCGTAGGTCCGGGAGGGCCCGACGAGCAGTACTTC.

The chain combines TRBV28 with TRBJ2-4; tentatively, D is TRBD2 (7 bases). The germline CDR1 and CDR2 sequences are MDHEN and SYDVKM. The length of the CDR3 is 16 residues. V was trimmed by 6 bases and J by 1 base, leaving 16 bases between them. The CDR3: CASSQQGGGAKNIQYF. The CDR3 nucleotides read TGTGCCAGCAGCCAACAGGGAGGGGGGGCCAAAAACATTCAGTACTTC.

The chain employs TRBV25-1 and TRBJ2-5; D is undetermined. The CDR3 spans 14 residues. V lost 1 base, J lost 5 bases, and 11 bases lay in between. Looked up from germline, CDR1 is MGHDK and CDR2 is SYGVNS. CDR3 protein: CASSESVGWETQYF. The CDR3 DNA reads TGTGCCAGCAGTGAATCAGTGGGCTGGGAGACCCAGTACTTC. Variable domain in full (rest from reference TRBV25-1 and TRBJ2-5): EADIYQTPRYLVIGTGKKITLECSQTMGHDKMYWYQQDPGMELHLIHYSYGVNSTEKGDLSSESTVSRIRTEHFPLTLESARPSHTSQYLCASSESVGWETQYFGPGTRLLVL.

The CDR3 DNA reads TGTGCCAGCAGCCGAGGAACGGTCGTTGCCTACGAGCAGTACTTC. The encoded protein is CASSRGTVVAYEQYF. This sequence joins TRBV3-1 (or the pseudogene TRBV3-2) and TRBJ2-7; no reliable D call. Germline V gene sequence: CDR1 LGHDT, CDR2 YNNKEL (reference sequence). The CDR3 extends over 15 amino acids. V was pared by 4 bases and J by 2 bases, with 15 bases between.

This clone was recorded once. The chain couples TRBV6-5 to TRBJ2-3; 11 nucleotides match TRBD2. The V and J ends lost 2 bases and 5 bases, in that order; junction bases with no gene match: 6. This CDR3 region has 16 residues. Germline V gene lookup returns CDR1 MNHEY and CDR2 SVGAGI. Written as DNA, the CDR3 is TGTGCCAGCAGTTACGTAGCGGGAGGGCCTAAAGATACGCAGTATTTT. This translates into CASSYVAGGPKDTQYF.

V gene TRBV4-1 combines with J gene TRBJ2-1; 7 nucleotides line up with TRBD1. The V gene's germline CDR1 is MGHRA and CDR2 YSYEKL. J was trimmed by 7 bases and V by 1 base; bases with no gene match: 4. The CDR3 runs to 14 residues. CDR3 sequence: CASSQVPRGNEQFF. CDR3 nucleotide sequence: TGCGCCAGCAGCCAAGTCCCCAGGGGGAATGAGCAGTTCTTC.

The genes are TRBV5-8 and TRBJ2-1; 8 bases align to TRBD2. Germline-derived CDR1 and CDR2 are SGHTS and YDEGEE. The CDR3 extends over 16 amino acids. V was pared by 0 bases and J by 3 bases, with 5 bases of the junction left unmatched. The DNA of the CDR3 is TGTGCCAGCAGCTTGGGGGTAGCGGGGTACTACAATGAGCAGTTCTTC. This codes for CASSLGVAGYYNEQFF. The entire variable domain, with the rest obtained from reference TRBV5-8 and TRBJ2-1, is as follows: EAGVTQSPTHLIKTRGQQATLRCSPISGHTSVYWYQQALGLGLQFLLWYDEGEERNRGNFPPRFSGRQFPNYSSELNVNALELEDSALYLCASSLGVAGYYNEQFFGPGTRLTVL.

The V gene is TRBV28, the J gene TRBJ2-2; 8 nucleotides align to TRBD1. Trimming removed 5 bases from V and 7 bases from J; junction bases left unmatched: 9. The CDR3 runs 15 residues. Germline V gene data show CDR1 as MDHEN and CDR2 as SYDVKM. CDR3 nucleotide sequence: TGTGCCAGCAGTGCGGACAGGGTTTTGGACGGGGAGCTGTTTTTT. It yields the protein CASSADRVLDGELFF.

The V call is TRBV6-5, the J call TRBJ1-1; 7 nucleotides line up with TRBD1. Germline V gene lookup returns CDR1 MNHEY and CDR2 SVGAGI. This CDR3 is built from 12 residues. The CDR3: CVLQGRNTEAFF. The CDR3 DNA sequence: TGTGTCTTACAGGGGAGGAACACTGAAGCTTTCTTT.

This chain joins TRBV6-6 and TRBJ2-7, with TRBD2 matching 9 bases. Germline V lookup: CDR1 MNHNY, CDR2 SVGAGI (reference sequence). The trim removed 5 bases at V and 0 bases at J, leaving 5 bases unmatched. This CDR3 region has 15 residues. Written as DNA, the CDR3 is TGTGCCAGCAGTCCTAGCGGGATTAGCTCCTACGAGCAGTACTTC. This codes for CASSPSGISSYEQYF.

The chain combines TRBV24-1 with TRBJ1-2; TRBD1 matches 10 bases. The V segment lost 4 bases and the J segment 4 bases; nucleotides outside the gene matches: 8. CDR1 KGHDR and CDR2 SFDVKD come from the germline V gene. The CDR3 runs to 16 residues. The CDR3, as DNA: TGTGCCACCAGTGAACCAAAGACAGGGGGCATCTATGGCTACACCTTC. It translates to CATSEPKTGGIYGYTF.